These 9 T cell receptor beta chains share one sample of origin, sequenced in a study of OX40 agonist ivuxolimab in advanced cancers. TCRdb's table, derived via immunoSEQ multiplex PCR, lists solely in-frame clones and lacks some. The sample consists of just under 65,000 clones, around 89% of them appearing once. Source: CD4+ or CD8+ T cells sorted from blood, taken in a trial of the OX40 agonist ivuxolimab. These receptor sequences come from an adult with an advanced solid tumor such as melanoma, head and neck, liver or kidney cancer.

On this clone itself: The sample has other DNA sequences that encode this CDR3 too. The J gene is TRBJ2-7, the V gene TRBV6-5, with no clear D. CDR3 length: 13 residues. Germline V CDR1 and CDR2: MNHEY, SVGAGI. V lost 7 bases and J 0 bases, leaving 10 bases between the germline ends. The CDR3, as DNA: TGTGCCAGCACCTCACCCTACTCCTACGAGCAGTACTTC. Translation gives CASTSPYSYEQYF.

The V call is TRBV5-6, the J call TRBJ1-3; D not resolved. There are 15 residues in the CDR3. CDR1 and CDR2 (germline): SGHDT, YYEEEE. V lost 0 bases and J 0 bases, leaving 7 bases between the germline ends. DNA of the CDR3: TGTGCCAGCAGCTTGGGCAGCTTCTCTGGAAACACCATATATTTT. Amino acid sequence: CASSLGSFSGNTIYF. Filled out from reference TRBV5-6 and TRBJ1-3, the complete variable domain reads DAGVTQSPTHLIKTRGQQVTLRCSPKSGHDTVSWYQQALGQGPQFIFQYYEEEERQRGNFPDRFSGHQFPNYSSELNVNALLLGDSALYLCASSLGSFSGNTIYFGEGSWLTVV.

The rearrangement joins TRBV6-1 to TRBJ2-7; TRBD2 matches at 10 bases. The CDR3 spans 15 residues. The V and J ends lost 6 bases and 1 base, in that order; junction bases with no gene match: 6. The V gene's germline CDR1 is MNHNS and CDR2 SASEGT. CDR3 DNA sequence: TGTGCCAGCAGCCTTAGCGGGGGGTTGTCCTACGAGCAGTACTTC. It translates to CASSLSGGLSYEQYF.

CDR3 loop: CAISESRGIGNTIYF. CDR3 nucleotide sequence: TGTGCCATCAGTGAGTCCCGGGGCATTGGAAACACCATATATTTT. J is TRBJ1-3 and V is TRBV10-3, with D possibly TRBD1 on 5 matching bases. The V end lost 0 bases, the J end lost 3 bases, and 9 bases lay between the germline ends. There are 15 residues in the CDR3. Germline CDR1 reads ENHRY; CDR2 reads SYGVKD.

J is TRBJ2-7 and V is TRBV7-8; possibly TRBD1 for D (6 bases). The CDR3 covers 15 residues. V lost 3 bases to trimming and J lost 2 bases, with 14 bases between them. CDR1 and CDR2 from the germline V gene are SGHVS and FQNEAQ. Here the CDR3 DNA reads TGTGCCAGCAGCTTCCTACAGGGCAGTACCTACGAGCAGTACTTC. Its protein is CASSFLQGSTYEQYF.

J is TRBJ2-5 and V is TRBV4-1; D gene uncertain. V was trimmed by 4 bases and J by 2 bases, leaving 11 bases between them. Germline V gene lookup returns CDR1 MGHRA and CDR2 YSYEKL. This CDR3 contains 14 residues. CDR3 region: CASSPGYFQETQYF. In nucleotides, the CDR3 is TGCGCCAGCAGCCCCGGCTACTTTCAAGAGACCCAGTACTTC.

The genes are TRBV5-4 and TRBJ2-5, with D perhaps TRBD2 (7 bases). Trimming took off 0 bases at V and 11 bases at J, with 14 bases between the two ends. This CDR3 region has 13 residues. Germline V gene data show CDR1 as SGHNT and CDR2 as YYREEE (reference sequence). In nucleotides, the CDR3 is TGTGCCAGCAGCTTGGACGGGGGGCAAGAGCAGTACTTC. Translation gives CASSLDGGQEQYF.

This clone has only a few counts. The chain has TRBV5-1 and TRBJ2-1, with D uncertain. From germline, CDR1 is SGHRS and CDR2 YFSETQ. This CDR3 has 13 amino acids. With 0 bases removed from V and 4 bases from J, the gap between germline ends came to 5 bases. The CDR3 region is CASSLEWYNEQFF. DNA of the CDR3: TGCGCCAGCAGCTTGGAATGGTACAATGAGCAGTTCTTC. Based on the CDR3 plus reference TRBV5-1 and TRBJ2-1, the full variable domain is KAGVTQTPRYLIKTRGQQVTLSCSPISGHRSVSWYQQTPGQGLQFLFEYFSETQRNKGNFPGRFSGRQFSNSRSEMNVSTLELGDSALYLCASSLEWYNEQFFGPGTRLTVL.

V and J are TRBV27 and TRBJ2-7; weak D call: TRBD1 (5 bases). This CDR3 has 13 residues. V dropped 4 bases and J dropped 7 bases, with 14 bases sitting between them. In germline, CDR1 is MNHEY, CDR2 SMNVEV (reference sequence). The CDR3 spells CASSSRVIGEQYF. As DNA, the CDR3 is TGTGCCAGCAGTTCCAGGGTCATAGGGGAGCAGTACTTC.